This T cell receptor (beta chain) was recorded in a study of CD8+ T cells in alopecia areata. Study-wide context: Tofacitinib therapy took 6 to 18 months; 6 months off drug came after.

General study findings and limits: Scalp specimens additionally yield sequences from normal skin's resident alphabeta T cells.

Trimming removed 1 base from V and 7 bases from J; junction bases left unmatched: 3. The germline CDR1 and CDR2 sequences are SQVTM and ANQGSEA. There are 15 residues in the CDR3. As part of sample collection, lesional scalp punch biopsies and peripheral blood were taken from alopecia areata patients. Cell sorting was applied to PBMCs, and CD4+ and CD8+ T cells were collected. Reverse transcription of extracted RNA yielded cDNA, which provided the sequencing template. Libraries were prepared by immunoSEQ multiplex PCR; TCRdb keeps only in-frame clonotypes and omits some of them. Of 140,000 to 150,000 clones listed, roughly 64% are singletons. This clone was observed a handful of times. Antigen: not known.

The receptor was isolated from a human donor with alopecia areata. The source was CD4+ T cells sorted from blood, collected at week 0. This chain links TRBV29-1 with TRBJ2-1; 14 bases agree with TRBD2. The chain's CDR3 is CSVEGLAGGINEQFF. CDR3 DNA sequence: TGCAGCGTTGAAGGACTAGCGGGGGGGATAAATGAGCAGTTCTTC.